A selection of T cell receptor beta chains follows, all from one sample in a study of beta chain features in type 1 diabetes. Sequencing used immunoSEQ multiplex PCR; TCRdb keeps in-frame clones, though not all of them. The profile shows 600,000 to 650,000 clones, 15% to 19% of them singletons. Sample: naive CD4+ T cells from blood. These receptors were obtained from a man aged 18 to 30 in good health. CDR3s include the opening cysteine and the closing phenylalanine or tryptophan. A D gene is named only where the DNA matches it firmly. Clone size is not always given. Where it is, it says once, few, many or a class for expanded clones.

d_gene	v_gene	abundance	j_gene	CDR3aa	CDR3nt
.	TRBV18	.	TRBJ2-3	CASSPKPVADTQYF	TGTGCCAGCTCGCCTAAGCCTGTAGCAGATACGCAGTATTTT
TRBD2	TRBV7-2	few	TRBJ2-1	CASSPRLAGAFNNEQFF	TGTGCCAGCAGCCCCCGACTAGCGGGAGCTTTTAACAATGAGCAGTTCTTC
.	TRBV5-4	few	TRBJ2-1	CASSNAAGSYNEQFF	TGTGCCAGTAGCAATGCAGCGGGCTCCTACAATGAGCAGTTCTTC
.	TRBV29-1	few	TRBJ1-1	CSVKGGRGPGNTEAFF	TGCAGCGTTAAGGGGGGGAGAGGCCCTGGAAACACTGAAGCTTTCTTT
.	TRBV6-5	.	TRBJ2-1	CASSYSGRDGNEQFF	TGTGCCAGCAGTTACTCCGGCAGGGACGGCAATGAGCAGTTCTTC
.	TRBV18	few	TRBJ1-1	CASSAGGVETEAFF	TGTGCCAGCTCAGCGGGGGGGGTAGAGACTGAAGCTTTCTTT
.	TRBV27	.	TRBJ2-1	CASSTGGRYNEQFF	TGTGCCAGCAGTACCGGAGGACGTTACAATGAGCAGTTCTTC
.	TRBV19	.	TRBJ2-2	CASTELPGPRNTGELFF	TGTGCCAGTACCGAACTTCCGGGGCCACGAAATACCGGGGAGCTGTTTTTT
TRBD2	TRBV7-2	.	TRBJ2-5	CASSLVLAGGETQYF	TGTGCCAGCAGCTTAGTACTAGCGGGGGGAGAGACCCAGTACTTC
.	TRBV25-1	.	TRBJ1-1	CASSDPLIRGEREAFF	TGTGCCAGCAGTGACCCCCTTATAAGGGGAGAGCGAGAAGCTTTCTTT
TRBD2	TRBV4-1	.	TRBJ2-2	CASSRGSGIAGELFF	TGCGCCAGCAGCCGGGGTAGCGGGATCGCCGGGGAGCTGTTTTTT
.	TRBV6-6	few	TRBJ2-7	CASKPGSPYEQYF	TGTGCCAGCAAACCGGGATCGCCATACGAGCAGTACTTC
.	TRBV5-8	few	TRBJ2-3	CASSFPGGAVNTQYF	TGTGCCAGCAGCTTCCCCGGGGGCGCGGTGAATACGCAGTATTTT
TRBD1	TRBV28	.	TRBJ1-2	CASRNRGGYTF	TGTGCCAGCAGGAACAGGGGAGGCTACACCTTC
.	TRBV7-9	few	TRBJ2-7	CASSQSGLVFGEQYF	TGTGCCAGCAGCCAATCCGGACTGGTTTTTGGGGAGCAGTACTTC
.	TRBV5-1	few	TRBJ2-3	CASSLLTSGTDTQYF	TGCGCCAGCAGCTTGCTGACTAGTGGCACAGATACGCAGTATTTT
TRBD1	TRBV19	.	TRBJ2-7	CASSDRGSYYEQYF	TGTGCCAGTAGCGACAGGGGATCATACTACGAGCAGTACTTC
.	TRBV6-5	few	TRBJ2-1	CASSPYNEQFF	TGTGCCAGCAGCCCTTACAATGAGCAGTTCTTC
TRBD1	TRBV27	.	TRBJ1-4	CASSYRGLEKLFF	TGTGCCAGCAGTTACAGGGGGCTAGAAAAACTGTTTTTT
.	TRBV5-4	few	TRBJ2-5	CASSLVSGRETQYF	TGTGCCAGCAGCTTGGTGTCGGGACGGGAGACCCAGTACTTC
.	TRBV7-2	.	TRBJ1-2	CASSLDGVGGYTF	TGTGCCAGCAGCTTAGATGGAGTCGGTGGCTACACCTTC
.	TRBV5-4	.	TRBJ1-1	CASSLRVLGDTEAFF	TGTGCCAGCAGCCTACGGGTCCTCGGGGACACTGAAGCTTTCTTT
TRBD2	TRBV4-1	.	TRBJ2-7	CASSQLGLAGGEQYF	TGCGCCAGCAGCCAACTCGGACTAGCGGGGGGCGAGCAGTACTTC
.	TRBV7-9	few	TRBJ1-2	CASSLGEGSYGYTF	TGTGCCAGCAGCTTGGGGGAAGGGAGCTATGGCTACACCTTC
TRBD1	TRBV5-1	few	TRBJ2-7	CASSLGDRGHEQYF	TGCGCCAGCAGCCTAGGGGACAGGGGCCACGAGCAGTACTTC
.	TRBV7-2	.	TRBJ2-1	CASSLARGNYNEQFF	TGTGCCAGCAGCTTAGCCAGGGGAAACTACAATGAGCAGTTCTTC
TRBD1	TRBV28	few	TRBJ2-3	CASTMTGARGTQYF	TGTGCCAGCACCATGACAGGGGCCCGGGGTACGCAGTATTTT
TRBD1	TRBV28	few	TRBJ1-5	CASSTTGGPGQPQHF	TGTGCCAGCAGCACAACAGGGGGCCCAGGGCAGCCCCAGCATTTT
.	TRBV2	.	TRBJ2-3	CASSGTASTDTQYF	TGTGCCAGCAGTGGGACAGCTAGCACAGATACGCAGTATTTT
TRBD1	TRBV19	few	TRBJ1-6	CASSIRDRFKSPLHF	TGTGCCAGTAGCATCCGGGACAGGTTCAAGTCACCCCTCCACTTT
.	TRBV4-1	few	TRBJ2-3	CASSQDGGTDTQYF	TGCGCCAGCAGCCAAGATGGGGGCACAGATACGCAGTATTTT